This is a list of T cell receptor beta chains from one sample in a study of neoadjuvant anti-PD-1 for oral cavity cancer. Method: immunoSEQ multiplex PCR; TCRdb's copy keeps in-frame clones and lacks some. The repertoire holds 55,000 to 75,000 clones, with roughly nine tenths as singletons. The sequences come from PBMCs, collected after nivolumab (anti-PD-1) treatment. The receptors shown here come from a person aged 35-80 years with oral cavity squamous cell carcinoma. Both conserved end residues are part of each CDR3. Fields, in order: V gene, D gene, J gene, clone size, CDR3 protein, CDR3 DNA. D genes are given only for firm matches. Size is stated for part of the rows, as once, few or many counts, or as a class when the clone is expanded.

V: TRBV19
D: .
J: TRBJ2-7
size: .
CDR3: CASNRMWGSSYEQYF
DNA: TGTGCCAGTAACCGCATGTGGGGGAGCTCCTACGAGCAGTACTTC

V: TRBV4-1
D: .
J: TRBJ2-7
size: .
CDR3: CASSQGDGRYEQYF
DNA: TGCGCCAGCAGCCAGGGCGACGGGAGATACGAGCAGTACTTC

V: TRBV6-1
D: .
J: TRBJ2-1
size: .
CDR3: CASSVSGSYNEQFF
DNA: TGTGCCAGCAGCGTTAGCGGTTCCTACAATGAGCAGTTCTTC

V: TRBV6-6
D: TRBD1
J: TRBJ2-5
size: .
CDR3: CASSWGQSQETQYF
DNA: TGTGCCAGCAGTTGGGGACAGTCTCAAGAGACCCAGTACTTC

V: TRBV27
D: .
J: TRBJ2-5
size: .
CDR3: CASSLRGQETQYF
DNA: TGTGCCAGCAGTTTAAGGGGGCAAGAGACCCAGTACTTC

V: TRBV5-4
D: .
J: TRBJ1-3
size: .
CDR3: CASSFDLSSGNTIYF
DNA: TGTGCCAGCAGCTTTGACTTGAGCTCTGGAAACACCATATATTTT

V: TRBV7-6
D: TRBD1
J: TRBJ2-3
size: .
CDR3: CASSFHPGQGSTDTQYF
DNA: TGTGCCAGCAGCTTCCACCCCGGACAGGGGAGCACAGATACGCAGTATTTT

V: TRBV5-4
D: TRBD1
J: TRBJ1-3
size: .
CDR3: CASSFQGAKGNTIYF
DNA: TGTGCCAGCAGCTTCCAGGGGGCCAAAGGAAACACCATATATTTT

V: TRBV11-2
D: TRBD2
J: TRBJ2-3
size: .
CDR3: CASSPIVGTSTIRQYF
DNA: TGTGCCAGCAGCCCAATTGTCGGGACTAGCACGATAAGACAGTATTTT

V: TRBV5-1
D: TRBD1
J: TRBJ1-2
size: .
CDR3: CASSLTPQGAGYTF
DNA: TGCGCCAGCAGCTTAACCCCACAGGGGGCCGGCTACACCTTC

V: TRBV16
D: TRBD2
J: TRBJ2-7
size: .
CDR3: CASSYLGGGSLYEQYF
DNA: TGTGCCAGCAGCTATCTTGGGGGGGGATCCCTCTACGAGCAGTACTTC

V: TRBV7-2
D: .
J: TRBJ2-3
size: .
CDR3: CASSLGRGSDTQYF
DNA: TGTGCCAGCAGCTTAGGTCGGGGTTCAGATACGCAGTATTTT

V: TRBV7-9
D: .
J: TRBJ1-5
size: .
CDR3: CASSPQSWAGGNQPQHF
DNA: TGTGCCAGCAGCCCCCAATCGTGGGCCGGCGGCAATCAGCCCCAGCATTTT

V: TRBV5-4
D: .
J: TRBJ2-5
size: .
CDR3: CASSLMGAHQTQYF
DNA: TGTGCCAGCAGCTTGATGGGTGCCCATCAGACCCAGTACTTC

V: TRBV7-8
D: TRBD1
J: TRBJ2-2
size: .
CDR3: CASKPPPKDRGLESTGELFF
DNA: TGTGCCAGCAAACCCCCGCCAAAAGACAGGGGGCTCGAGAGCACCGGGGAGCTGTTTTTT

V: TRBV6-8
D: TRBD2
J: TRBJ2-3
size: .
CDR3: CASRTLAGGERDTQYF
DNA: TGTGCCAGCAGGACCCTAGCGGGAGGAGAGAGAGATACGCAGTATTTT

V: TRBV30
D: .
J: TRBJ2-5
size: .
CDR3: CAWKVWGAGETQYF
DNA: TGTGCCTGGAAGGTCTGGGGGGCCGGGGAGACCCAGTACTTC

V: TRBV7-2
D: .
J: TRBJ2-7
size: .
CDR3: CASSLAQGLNYYEQYF
DNA: TGTGCCAGCAGCTTAGCGCAGGGGCTAAATTACTACGAGCAGTACTTC

V: TRBV5-6
D: TRBD1
J: TRBJ2-5
size: .
CDR3: CASSLAIYGTGETQYF
DNA: TGTGCCAGCAGCTTGGCCATATACGGGACAGGGGAGACCCAGTACTTC

V: TRBV2
D: .
J: TRBJ2-3
size: .
CDR3: CASSESLGAQYF
DNA: TGTGCCAGCAGTGAGAGCCTTGGGGCGCAGTATTTT

V: TRBV6-5
D: .
J: TRBJ1-1
size: .
CDR3: CASGPNTEAFF
DNA: TGTGCCAGCGGGCCGAACACTGAAGCTTTCTTT

V: TRBV6-5
D: .
J: TRBJ2-7
size: .
CDR3: CASSYGGLYEQYF
DNA: TGTGCCAGCAGTTACGGGGGACTCTACGAGCAGTACTTC

V: TRBV29-1
D: .
J: TRBJ1-1
size: .
CDR3: CSVDRGTGTEAFF
DNA: TGCAGCGTTGACAGGGGAACGGGCACTGAAGCTTTCTTT

V: TRBV7-8
D: .
J: TRBJ2-1
size: .
CDR3: CASSFHVSAEQFF
DNA: TGTGCCAGCAGCTTCCATGTAAGCGCAGAGCAGTTCTTC

V: TRBV30
D: TRBD1
J: TRBJ2-3
size: .
CDR3: CAFGTGSLTDTQYF
DNA: TGTGCCTTCGGGACAGGGTCCCTGACTGATACGCAGTATTTT

V: TRBV7-9
D: .
J: TRBJ1-1
size: .
CDR3: CASSLRAGPMNTEAFF
DNA: TGTGCCAGCAGCTTAAGGGCCGGGCCCATGAACACTGAAGCTTTCTTT

V: TRBV28
D: .
J: TRBJ2-7
size: .
CDR3: CASSSLWVLGGTYEQYF
DNA: TGTGCCAGCAGTTCTCTTTGGGTTTTGGGGGGAACCTACGAGCAGTACTTC

V: TRBV5-4
D: TRBD1
J: TRBJ2-2
size: .
CDR3: CASSSTGGYTGELFF
DNA: TGTGCCAGCAGCTCGACAGGGGGTTATACCGGGGAGCTGTTTTTT

V: TRBV6-6
D: .
J: TRBJ1-5
size: once
CDR3: CASSYLNQPQHF
DNA: TGTGCCAGCAGTTACTTAAATCAGCCCCAGCATTTT

V: TRBV29-1
D: .
J: TRBJ2-2
size: .
CDR3: CSATPGSNTGELFF
DNA: TGCAGCGCCACCCCGGGCTCGAACACCGGGGAGCTGTTTTTT

V: TRBV4-2
D: TRBD2
J: TRBJ2-2
size: .
CDR3: CASSQDLAGAWELFF
DNA: TGTGCCAGCAGCCAAGATCTAGCGGGAGCCTGGGAGCTGTTTTTT

V: TRBV11-2
D: .
J: TRBJ2-5
size: .
CDR3: CASSFAGETQYF
DNA: TGTGCCAGCAGCTTCGCGGGAGAGACCCAGTACTTC

V: TRBV9
D: .
J: TRBJ2-6
size: few
CDR3: CASSVGVGANVLTF
DNA: TGTGCCAGCAGCGTAGGGGTGGGGGCCAACGTCCTGACTTTC

V: TRBV19
D: TRBD1
J: TRBJ1-1
size: .
CDR3: CASMPLTSTGGRTEAFF
DNA: TGTGCCAGTATGCCCCTTACCTCGACAGGGGGGAGAACTGAAGCTTTCTTT

V: TRBV5-1
D: .
J: TRBJ1-1
size: .
CDR3: CASSAGQNTEAFF
DNA: TGCGCCAGCAGCGCGGGACAGAACACTGAAGCTTTCTTT

V: TRBV4-2
D: TRBD2
J: TRBJ2-1
size: .
CDR3: CASSQDPTSVSYNEQFF
DNA: TGTGCCAGCAGCCAAGACCCGACTAGCGTCTCCTACAATGAGCAGTTCTTC

V: TRBV25-1
D: TRBD1
J: TRBJ1-1
size: .
CDR3: CASSETGGGYVEAFF
DNA: TGTGCCAGCAGTGAAACAGGGGGCGGATACGTTGAAGCTTTCTTT

V: TRBV7-9
D: .
J: TRBJ2-5
size: .
CDR3: CASRSDRLGGDQYF
DNA: TGTGCCAGCAGGTCAGACAGGCTAGGGGGTGACCAGTACTTC

V: TRBV7-9
D: .
J: TRBJ1-1
size: few
CDR3: CASRTMDNRNTEAFF
DNA: TGTGCCAGCAGGACAATGGACAACAGGAACACTGAAGCTTTCTTT

V: TRBV7-9
D: .
J: TRBJ2-1
size: once
CDR3: CASSSFGVSSYNEQFF
DNA: TGTGCCAGCAGCTCCTTCGGGGTGAGCTCCTACAATGAGCAGTTCTTC

V: TRBV11-2
D: TRBD1
J: TRBJ2-7
size: .
CDR3: CASTENRGMWYEQYF
DNA: TGTGCCAGCACCGAAAACAGGGGCATGTGGTACGAGCAGTACTTC

V: TRBV5-5
D: TRBD1
J: TRBJ1-5
size: .
CDR3: CASSGTGDGSQPQHF
DNA: TGTGCCAGCAGCGGGACAGGGGATGGGAGTCAGCCCCAGCATTTT

V: TRBV19
D: .
J: TRBJ1-6
size: .
CDR3: CASSISVTGGNSPLHF
DNA: TGTGCCAGTAGTATATCCGTTACAGGCGGAAATTCACCCCTCCACTTT

V: TRBV7-9
D: .
J: TRBJ1-5
size: .
CDR3: CASSLGYGNNQPQHF
DNA: TGTGCCAGCAGCTTAGGTTACGGAAACAATCAGCCCCAGCATTTT

V: TRBV7-3
D: TRBD2
J: TRBJ2-1
size: .
CDR3: CASSLRPAGGHNEQFF
DNA: TGTGCCAGCAGCTTAAGGCCCGCGGGAGGGCACAATGAGCAGTTCTTC

V: TRBV10-3
D: TRBD1
J: TRBJ1-2
size: .
CDR3: CAITGQGGYTF
DNA: TGTGCCATCACTGGACAGGGAGGCTACACCTTC

V: TRBV25-1
D: TRBD2
J: TRBJ2-7
size: .
CDR3: CASRTSGGYEQYF
DNA: TGTGCCAGCAGGACTAGCGGGGGCTACGAGCAGTACTTC

V: TRBV5-6
D: .
J: TRBJ2-2
size: .
CDR3: CASSLLAITGELFF
DNA: TGTGCCAGCAGCTTGCTTGCAATCACCGGGGAGCTGTTTTTT

V: TRBV5-4
D: .
J: TRBJ1-2
size: few
CDR3: CASSAGGSYGYTF
DNA: TGTGCCAGCAGCGCTGGGGGCTCCTATGGCTACACCTTC

V: TRBV9
D: .
J: TRBJ2-3
size: few
CDR3: CASSGGVATDTQYF
DNA: TGTGCCAGCAGCGGAGGGGTAGCAACAGATACGCAGTATTTT

V: TRBV10-3
D: TRBD2
J: TRBJ2-1
size: .
CDR3: CAIMASGYNEQFF
DNA: TGTGCCATCATGGCTAGCGGCTACAATGAGCAGTTCTTC

V: TRBV6-5
D: .
J: TRBJ2-5
size: .
CDR3: CASSSFERETQYF
DNA: TGTGCCAGCAGTTCATTCGAGAGGGAGACCCAGTACTTC

V: TRBV5-8
D: .
J: TRBJ2-3
size: .
CDR3: CASSLGGGLADTQYF
DNA: TGTGCCAGCAGCTTAGGGGGAGGGCTCGCAGATACGCAGTATTTT

V: TRBV6-1
D: TRBD1
J: TRBJ1-2
size: .
CDR3: CASSEGQGLSYTF
DNA: TGTGCCAGCAGTGAAGGACAGGGCTTGAGCTACACCTTC

V: TRBV9
D: TRBD1
J: TRBJ2-3
size: .
CDR3: CASSATGASTDTQYF
DNA: TGTGCCAGCAGCGCAACAGGGGCTAGCACAGATACGCAGTATTTT